These 27 T cell receptor beta chains originate from one sample sequenced in a study of cytomegalovirus exposure and HLA in healthy donors. PCR involved 60 Vbeta and 13 Jbeta primers. Method: immunoSEQ multiplex PCR; TCRdb's copy keeps in-frame clones and lacks some. The table shows some 190,000 clones, with approximately 80% occurring only once. Sequencing was performed on PBMCs. Receptor source: a boy aged 2 to 9 in good health and CMV-seronegative.

The chain employs TRBV7-9 and TRBJ2-1, with 12 nucleotides matching TRBD2. The CDR3 contains 17 residues. CDR1 is SEHNR and CDR2 is FQNEAQ in the germline V gene (reference sequence). J gave up 9 bases and V 1 base, and 10 bases lay outside the gene matches. CDR3 DNA sequence: TGTGCCAGCAGCTTAGTATCTCTAGCGGGAGGGCCTAGTGAGCAGTTCTTC. It codes for CASSLVSLAGGPSEQFF.

This chain uses TRBV6-1 with TRBJ2-1; TRBD2 matches 12 bases. This CDR3 is 14 amino acids long. Per the germline V gene, CDR1 is MNHNS and CDR2 is SASEGT. The V gene end was trimmed by 6 bases and the J gene end by 5 bases; junction bases not matched to a gene: 2. The CDR3 DNA follows: TGTGCCAGCAGGTCTAGCGGGAGGGACAATGAGCAGTTCTTC. Residues: CASRSSGRDNEQFF.

The V gene is TRBV10-3, the J gene TRBJ2-4, with 7 bases matching TRBD1. From germline, CDR1 is ENHRY and CDR2 SYGVKD. The CDR3 has 15 residues. J lost 12 bases, V lost 4 bases, and 15 bases had no gene match. CDR3 DNA sequence: TGTGCCATCAGTGCCGAGAGGGGTGCCCGGGACAGTCAGTACTTC. This gives the protein CAISAERGARDSQYF.

J is TRBJ2-7 and V is TRBV6-6; 9 nucleotides agree with TRBD2. The CDR3 consists of 16 residues. After removal of 6 bases from V and 0 bases from J, the junction contained 9 bases not matched to a gene. The germline V gene encodes CDR1 MNHNY and CDR2 SVGAGI (reference sequence). The DNA for the CDR3 is TGTGCCAGCAGCCTTATAGCGGGAGCTCCCTCCTACGAGCAGTACTTC. Its protein product is CASSLIAGAPSYEQYF.

The chain is built from TRBV28 and TRBJ1-1, with D unclear. V dropped 5 bases and J dropped 8 bases, with 18 bases sitting between them. This CDR3 is 14 amino acids long. CDR1 and CDR2 from the germline V gene are MDHEN and SYDVKM. The CDR3 coding sequence is TGTGCCAGCAGTCTGCCGGGTCACCCCGGGGAAGCTTTCTTT. This encodes CASSLPGHPGEAFF.

The rearrangement uses TRBV4-3 and TRBJ1-1, with TRBD1 matching 9 bases. The CDR3 spans 15 residues. Germline trimming cut 4 bases from V and 3 bases from J; bases unmatched to any gene: 6. Germline V CDR1 and CDR2: LGHNA, YSLEER. The CDR3 loop reads CASSLKGTGHTEAFF. In nucleotides, the CDR3 is TGCGCCAGCAGCCTCAAGGGGACAGGGCACACTGAAGCTTTCTTT.

The chain employs TRBV29-1 and TRBJ1-2; D remains unclear. CDR1 is SQVTM, CDR2 ANQGSEA, per germline. Trimming removed 6 bases from V and 6 bases from J, with 20 bases in between. CDR3 length: 14 amino acids. CDR3 nucleotide sequence: TGCAGCGTGCAATCGGGATCGGGAGGGAATGGCTACACCTTC. Translating it yields CSVQSGSGGNGYTF. Complete variable domain (other parts from reference TRBV29-1 and TRBJ1-2): SAVISQKPSRDICQRGTSLTIQCQVDSQVTMMFWYRQQPGQSLTLIATANQGSEATYESGFVIDKFPISRPNLTFSTLTVSNMSPEDSSIYLCSVQSGSGGNGYTFGSGTRLTVV.

This chain connects TRBV27 to TRBJ2-6; no reliable D call. The germline V gene has CDR1 MNHEY and CDR2 SMNVEV (reference sequence). CDR3 length: 14 amino acids. Between the trimmed V and J ends, which lost 0 bases and 4 bases, there was a span of 4 bases. The CDR3: CASSLSAGANVLTF. In DNA form, the CDR3 reads TGTGCCAGCAGTTTATCAGCGGGGGCCAACGTCCTGACTTTC. The full variable domain, completed using reference TRBV27 and TRBJ2-6, is EAQVTQNPRYLITVTGKKLTVTCSQNMNHEYMSWYRQDPGLGLRQIYYSMNVEVTDKGDVPEGYKVSRKEKRNFPLILESPSPNQTSLYFCASSLSAGANVLTFGAGSRLTVL.

The rearrangement links TRBV7-3 to TRBJ2-3; tentative D call: TRBD2 (6 bases). The CDR3 loop spans 14 amino acids. Germline V CDR1 and CDR2: SGHTA, FQGTGA. Trimming shortened V by 5 bases and J by 6 bases, and 15 bases separated the two germline ends. The DNA of the CDR3 is TGTGCCAGCAGCCCTTATGGAGGGTCGGATACGCAGTATTTT. Protein sequence: CASSPYGGSDTQYF.

The chain joins TRBV9 to TRBJ2-1, with D tentatively TRBD2 (6 bases). This CDR3 comprises 12 residues. Germline assignment: CDR1 SGDLS and CDR2 YYNGEE. V lost 7 bases and J 6 bases, leaving 11 bases between the germline ends. The CDR3 loop is CASDGSSNEQFF. CDR3 in DNA: TGTGCCAGCGACGGGAGCAGCAATGAGCAGTTCTTC.

V and J are TRBV18 and TRBJ2-1; D might be TRBD2 (5 bases). The CDR3 covers 16 residues. Germline CDR1 and CDR2: KGHSH and LQKENI. V shed 3 bases and J shed 5 bases, with 17 bases lying between them. The CDR3 sequence is CASSPNSVGLHNEQFF. In DNA, the CDR3 is TGTGCCAGCTCACCCAATAGCGTAGGACTCCACAATGAGCAGTTCTTC.

This chain links TRBV15 with TRBJ1-4; 9 bases align to TRBD1. Trimming at V came to 3 bases and at J to 6 bases, leaving 11 bases not matched to a gene. The CDR3 is 17 residues long. Germline CDR1 reads LNHNV; CDR2 reads YYDKDF (reference sequence). Here the CDR3 DNA reads TGTGCCACCAGCAGGGTCCGAAGGACAGGGGAAGATGAAAAACTGTTTTTT. It specifies CATSRVRRTGEDEKLFF.

The chain has TRBV7-2 and TRBJ1-4; D unresolved. The V end was cut by 2 bases, the J end by 1 base, with 2 bases between. Germline CDR1 SGHTA, CDR2 FQGNSA. The CDR3 contains 13 residues. The CDR3 DNA sequence: TGTGCCAGCAGCTTACGAACTAATGAAAAACTGTTTTTT. It is translated as CASSLRTNEKLFF.

The chain links TRBV7-2 to TRBJ2-2; TRBD2 matches at 9 bases. This CDR3 has 16 residues. Germline CDR1 is SGHTA and CDR2 is FQGNSA. Trimming removed 3 bases from V and 5 bases from J; junction bases left unmatched: 7. The CDR3: CASSFSGSWETGELFF. DNA of the CDR3: TGTGCCAGCAGCTTTAGCGGGAGTTGGGAGACCGGGGAGCTGTTTTTT. The entire variable domain, with the rest obtained from reference TRBV7-2 and TRBJ2-2, is as follows: GAGVSQSPSNKVTEKGKDVELRCDPISGHTALYWYRQSLGQGLEFLIYFQGNSAPDKSGLPSDRFSAERTGGSVSTLTIQRTQQEDSAVYLCASSFSGSWETGELFFGEGSRLTVL.

J is TRBJ1-2 and V is TRBV21-1; the table's D call, TRBD1, has no DNA check behind it. TRBV21-1 is a known pseudogene. This CDR3 is built from 12 residues. The CDR3 coding sequence is TGTGCCAGCAACAGGACAGGGCATGGCTACACCTTC. It codes for CASNRTGHGYTF.

The V gene is TRBV21-1, the J gene TRBJ2-1; no DNA check was done on the table's D call, TRBD1. TRBV21-1 is a pseudogene segment. The CDR3 consists of 13 residues. Here the CDR3 reads CASSPGQYNEQFF. CDR3 in DNA: TGTGCCAGCAGCCCTGGACAGTACAATGAGCAGTTCTTC.

The rearrangement links TRBV14 to TRBJ1-1; D remains ambiguous. Trimming took off 5 bases at V and 6 bases at J, with 13 bases between the two ends. CDR1 is SGHDN and CDR2 is FVKESK in the germline V gene. The CDR3 totals 13 residues. The CDR3 loop is CASSSPPGAEAFF. In nucleotides, the CDR3 is TGTGCCAGCAGCAGCCCACCCGGGGCTGAAGCTTTCTTT. Based on the CDR3 plus reference TRBV14 and TRBJ1-1, the full variable domain is EAGVTQFPSHSVIEKGQTVTLRCDPISGHDNLYWYRRVMGKEIKFLLHFVKESKQDESGMPNNRFLAERTGGTYSTLKVQPAELEDSGVYFCASSSPPGAEAFFGQGTRLTVV.

The rearrangement joins TRBV7-8 to TRBJ2-2; 10 bases are shared with TRBD2. V lost 1 base to trimming and J lost 4 bases; unmatched junction nucleotides: 3. Per the germline V gene, CDR1 is SGHVS and CDR2 is FQNEAQ. The CDR3 has 16 residues. The CDR3 DNA follows: TGTGCCAGCAGCTTAGAACTAGCGGGATTCACCGGGGAGCTGTTTTTT. Amino acids: CASSLELAGFTGELFF.

The chain is built from TRBV10-2 and TRBJ2-7, with 7 bases that match TRBD1. Germline lookup yields CDR1 WSHSY and CDR2 SAAADI. The CDR3 consists of 13 residues. J was trimmed by 1 base and V by 7 bases; bases with no gene match: 4. CDR3 protein: CASKGQISYEQYV. The CDR3 nucleotides are TGCGCCAGCAAGGGACAGATTTCCTACGAGCAGTACGTC.

V gene TRBV7-3 combines with J gene TRBJ2-1; 13 bases are shared with TRBD2. Per the germline V gene, CDR1 is SGHTA and CDR2 is FQGTGA. There are 14 residues in the CDR3. With 4 bases clipped from V and 15 bases from J, the junction kept 9 bases outside the gene matches. Here the CDR3 DNA reads TGTGCCAGCAGCTCCGATGGGACTAGCGGGATTTGGTTCTTC. It encodes CASSSDGTSGIWFF.

The chain uses TRBV28 and TRBJ1-4, with D maybe TRBD1 (5 bases). CDR1 and CDR2 (germline): MDHEN, SYDVKM. The V and J ends lost 5 bases and 1 base respectively, with 5 bases between them. The CDR3 loop spans 13 amino acids. This CDR3 is CASSRGTNEKLFF. The CDR3 coding sequence is TGTGCCAGCAGTAGGGGAACTAATGAAAAACTGTTTTTT.

The genes are TRBV7-9 and TRBJ2-2; 8 nucleotides match TRBD2. CDR3 length: 15 amino acids. The germline gives CDR1 SEHNR, CDR2 FQNEAQ (reference sequence). V was pared by 4 bases and J by 4 bases, with 5 bases of the junction left unmatched. The CDR3 loop is CASSSTGTSTGELFF. The CDR3 bases are TGTGCCAGCAGCTCGACCGGGACTAGCACCGGGGAGCTGTTTTTT.

This clone was seen more than once but under ten times. The chain carries TRBV11-1 and TRBJ2-5; 13 bases fit TRBD2. The CDR3 loop spans 16 amino acids. Germline V lookup: CDR1 SGHAT, CDR2 FQDESV (reference sequence). Losses at the gene ends were 3 bases for V and 5 bases for J; bases not matched to a gene: 6. The CDR3 nucleotides are TGTGCCAGCAGCTTCGGACTAGCGGGAGATTGGGAGACCCAGTACTTC. It codes for CASSFGLAGDWETQYF.

CDR3 region: CASSLGQTWGEQFF. CDR3 in DNA: TGTGCCAGCAGCTTGGGACAGACGTGGGGTGAGCAGTTCTTC. V is TRBV5-6 and J is TRBJ2-1, with D perhaps TRBD1 (5 bases). V was shortened by 0 bases and J by 9 bases, with 13 bases between the two germline ends. This CDR3 has 14 residues. The germline gives CDR1 SGHDT, CDR2 YYEEEE.

The chain joins TRBV5-4 to TRBJ1-1, with D possibly matching TRBD1 (5 bases). In germline, CDR1 is SGHNT, CDR2 YYREEE (reference sequence). The CDR3 runs 13 residues. The V end lost 3 bases, the J end lost 4 bases, and 10 bases lay between the germline ends. The CDR3 DNA follows: TGTGCCAGCAGCTACCCCGGGGGCACTGAAGCTTTCTTT. This translates into CASSYPGGTEAFF.

This sequence joins TRBV6-5 and TRBJ1-5; 7 bases line up with TRBD1. The germline gives CDR1 MNHEY, CDR2 SVGAGI. V shed 6 bases and J 0 bases; nucleotides not matched to a gene: 2. CDR3 length equals 14 residues. The CDR3 protein is CASSDRDSNQPQHF. In DNA, the CDR3 is TGTGCCAGCAGCGACAGGGATAGCAATCAGCCCCAGCATTTT.

The V gene is TRBV13, the J gene TRBJ1-2; the D gene is possibly TRBD1 (6 bases). The CDR3 totals 13 residues. Between the trimmed V and J ends, which lost 5 bases and 8 bases, there was a span of 15 bases. Germline values: CDR1 PRHDT, CDR2 FYEKMQ (reference sequence). CDR3 region: CASSTTGKLGYTF. The CDR3 bases are TGTGCCAGCAGCACCACAGGGAAATTGGGCTACACCTTC. Full variable domain (remainder filled in from reference TRBV13 and TRBJ1-2): AAGVIQSPRHLIKEKRETATLKCYPIPRHDTVYWYQQGPGQDPQFLISFYEKMQSDKGSIPDRFSAQQFSDYHSELNMSSLELGDSALYFCASSTTGKLGYTFGSGTRLTVV.